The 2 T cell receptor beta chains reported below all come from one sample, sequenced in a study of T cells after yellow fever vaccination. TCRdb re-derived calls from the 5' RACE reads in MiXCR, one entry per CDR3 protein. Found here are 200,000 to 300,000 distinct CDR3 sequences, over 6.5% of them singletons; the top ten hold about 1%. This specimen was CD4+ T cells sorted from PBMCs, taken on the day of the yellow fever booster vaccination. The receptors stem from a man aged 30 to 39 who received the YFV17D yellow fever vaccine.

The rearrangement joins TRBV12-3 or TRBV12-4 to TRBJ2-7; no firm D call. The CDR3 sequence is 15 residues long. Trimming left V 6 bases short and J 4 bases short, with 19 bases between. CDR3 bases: TGTGCCAGCAGGGTCGGCCCCGCTGCCCGTTACGAGCAGTACTTC. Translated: CASRVGPAARYEQYF.

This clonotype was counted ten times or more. The chain's CDR3 is CASSLKPGQNTDTQYF. CDR3 nucleotides: TGTGCCAGCAGTTTAAAGCCGGGACAGAACACAGATACGCAGTATTTT. This chain links TRBV12-3 or TRBV12-4 with TRBJ2-3; TRBD1 agrees at 7 bases. Germline trimming cut 2 bases from V and 2 bases from J; bases unmatched to any gene: 7. The CDR3 length is 16 residues.